The 16 T cell receptor beta chains given below trace back to one sample, sequenced in a study of T cell responses to AZD1222 COVID-19 vaccine. Method: immunoSEQ multiplex PCR; TCRdb's copy keeps in-frame clones and lacks some. The sample has 150,000 or so clones; about 92% are singletons. Sequenced material: peripheral blood, taken 28 days after the second AZD1222 dose. The receptors here all came from an adult who received the AZD1222 COVID-19 vaccine.

The V call is TRBV12-5, the J call TRBJ1-3, with 7 positions matching TRBD1. Germline-derived CDR1 and CDR2 are LGHNT and FRNRAP. Trimming cost V 0 bases and J 4 bases; bases outside gene matches: 9. This CDR3 is 17 amino acids long. CDR3 amino acids: CASGLVPTGIKGNTIYF. The CDR3 region has the DNA TGTGCTAGTGGTTTGGTCCCGACAGGGATAAAGGGAAACACCATATATTTT.

The chain has TRBV5-4 and TRBJ2-7; 9 bases agree with TRBD1. CDR3 length: 17 amino acids. Trimming cost V 0 bases and J 5 bases; bases outside gene matches: 12. Germline lookup yields CDR1 SGHNT and CDR2 YYREEE (reference sequence). CDR3 residues: CASSLVGFWTGVNEQYF. In nucleotides, the CDR3 is TGTGCCAGCAGCTTGGTTGGTTTCTGGACAGGGGTTAACGAGCAGTACTTC.

The chain uses TRBV3-1 (or the pseudogene TRBV3-2) and TRBJ2-2, with D possibly called TRBD1 or TRBD2 (5 bases each). CDR3 length: 15 residues. Trimming cost V 4 bases and J 3 bases, with 12 bases left between them. Germline CDR1 LGHDT, CDR2 YNNKEL (reference sequence). Here the CDR3 reads CASSRSGPYTGELFF. CDR3 nucleotides: TGTGCCAGCAGCCGTTCGGGGCCTTACACCGGGGAGCTGTTTTTT.

V and J are TRBV3-1 (or the pseudogene TRBV3-2) and TRBJ1-2; D perhaps matches TRBD1 (6 bases). CDR3 length equals 16 residues. V was cut by 0 bases and J by 0 bases, with 11 bases left in between. The germline CDR1 and CDR2 sequences are LGHDT and YNNKEL (reference sequence). The CDR3 coding sequence is TGTGCCAGCAGCCAAGAGTTCGGGACACCTAACTATGGCTACACCTTC. This encodes CASSQEFGTPNYGYTF.

V usage is TRBV9 and J usage is TRBJ2-5, with 11 positions matching TRBD2. The CDR3 has 17 residues. The V gene's germline CDR1 is SGDLS and CDR2 YYNGEE. After removal of 0 bases from V and 0 bases from J, the junction contained 4 bases not matched to a gene. The CDR3 region has the DNA TGTGCCAGCAGCGTAGGTAGCGGGGGGGCGTACCAAGAGACCCAGTACTTC. Protein product: CASSVGSGGAYQETQYF.

This clone was counted once. This CDR3 reads CASTTSLSGDYEQYF. The DNA for the CDR3 is TGTGCCAGCACCACATCCCTGAGCGGCGACTACGAGCAGTACTTC. V gene TRBV5-4 combines with J gene TRBJ2-7; a possible D gene is TRBD2 (5 bases). V lost 6 bases and J lost 3, with 19 bases in between. CDR3 length equals 15 residues. Germline CDR1 reads SGHNT; CDR2 reads YYREEE (reference sequence).

The chain carries TRBV6-5 and TRBJ1-1; a possible D gene is TRBD1 (5 bases). Germline lookup yields CDR1 MNHEY and CDR2 SVGAGI. The CDR3 runs to 14 residues. V was cut by 6 bases and J by 10 bases, with 21 bases left in between. CDR3 amino acids: CASSAPGREETAFF. CDR3 DNA: TGTGCCAGCAGCGCCCCCGGCAGGGAGGAAACAGCTTTCTTT.

J is TRBJ2-1 and V is TRBV6-1; D unresolved. This CDR3 is 13 amino acids long. Germline CDR1 is MNHNS and CDR2 is SASEGT. Trimming took 1 base from V and 13 from J, leaving 14 bases between them. The chain's CDR3 is CASSEDGGKPQFF. CDR3 sequence (DNA): TGTGCCAGCAGTGAAGATGGTGGGAAGCCCCAGTTCTTC.

The chain has TRBV9 and TRBJ1-1; D ambiguous. Per germline, CDR1 SGDLS and CDR2 YYNGEE. Trimming stripped 0 bases from V and 0 bases from J, with 15 bases between. The CDR3 has 17 amino acids. The DNA of the CDR3 is TGTGCCAGCAGCGTAGATGGGGATGGGGTGATGAACACTGAAGCTTTCTTT. It yields the protein CASSVDGDGVMNTEAFF.

V gene TRBV7-9 combines with J gene TRBJ2-7, with TRBD2 identical over 11 bases. V gave up 1 base and J gave up 6 bases; unmatched junction bases: 5. CDR1 and CDR2 (germline): SEHNR, FQNEAQ (reference sequence). This CDR3 has 15 residues. The CDR3 protein is CASSLVGLAGREQYF. In DNA form, the CDR3 reads TGTGCCAGCAGCTTAGTAGGACTAGCGGGTCGCGAGCAGTACTTC.

The gene calls are TRBV6-1 and TRBJ2-7; D gene unclear. The germline V gene encodes CDR1 MNHNS and CDR2 SASEGT. The V end lost 2 bases, the J end lost 5 bases, and 19 bases lay between the germline ends. This CDR3 is 16 amino acids long. In DNA, the CDR3 is TGTGCCAGCAGTGAAACTGGGCGGTTCATCGGAGACGAGCAGTACTTC. This encodes CASSETGRFIGDEQYF.

The chain carries TRBV12-3 or TRBV12-4 and TRBJ2-7; TRBD2 is a possible D gene (5 bases). V gave up 5 bases and J gave up 0 bases, with 8 bases separating them. CDR3 size: 13 residues. The CDR3 spells CASSPGVSYEQYF. The CDR3 DNA is TGTGCCAGCAGTCCCGGGGTCTCCTACGAGCAGTACTTC.

The chain joins TRBV18 to TRBJ1-2; TRBD1 is a possible D gene (6 bases). The CDR3 extends over 16 amino acids. V shed 5 bases and J shed 1 base, with 17 bases lying between them. Germline values: CDR1 KGHSH, CDR2 LQKENI. This chain's CDR3 is CASSSSGGRDNYGYTF. In DNA form, the CDR3 reads TGTGCCAGCTCATCCTCCGGGGGCAGGGATAACTATGGCTACACCTTC.

The chain recombines TRBV6-5 with TRBJ1-4, with unresolved D. The germline V gene encodes CDR1 MNHEY and CDR2 SVGAGI. The germline V and J ends were trimmed by 6 bases and 1 base, with 9 bases remaining between them. This CDR3 has 14 residues. CDR3 nucleotide sequence: TGTGCCAGCAGACGGGTCGGAACTAATGAAAAACTGTTTTTT. This sequence encodes CASRRVGTNEKLFF.

This chain links TRBV3-1 (or the pseudogene TRBV3-2) with TRBJ1-6; D is undetermined. CDR3 length: 14 residues. With 3 bases removed from V and 10 bases from J, the gap between germline ends came to 13 bases. The germline V gene has CDR1 LGHDT and CDR2 YNNKEL (reference sequence). The CDR3 loop is CASSQGSSSSPLHF. CDR3 bases: TGTGCCAGCAGCCAGGGGAGTAGTAGCTCACCCCTCCACTTT.

This clone appeared a few times. The gene calls are TRBV4-1 and TRBJ1-4; 7 bases map to TRBD1. The CDR3 consists of 17 residues. The germline V gene encodes CDR1 MGHRA and CDR2 YSYEKL. The junction had 14 bases not matched to a gene; V was cut back by 5 bases and J by 5 bases. CDR3 region: CASSSTDFGTVNEKLFF. CDR3 nucleotide sequence: TGCGCCAGCAGCTCTACTGACTTTGGGACAGTAAATGAAAAACTGTTTTTT.